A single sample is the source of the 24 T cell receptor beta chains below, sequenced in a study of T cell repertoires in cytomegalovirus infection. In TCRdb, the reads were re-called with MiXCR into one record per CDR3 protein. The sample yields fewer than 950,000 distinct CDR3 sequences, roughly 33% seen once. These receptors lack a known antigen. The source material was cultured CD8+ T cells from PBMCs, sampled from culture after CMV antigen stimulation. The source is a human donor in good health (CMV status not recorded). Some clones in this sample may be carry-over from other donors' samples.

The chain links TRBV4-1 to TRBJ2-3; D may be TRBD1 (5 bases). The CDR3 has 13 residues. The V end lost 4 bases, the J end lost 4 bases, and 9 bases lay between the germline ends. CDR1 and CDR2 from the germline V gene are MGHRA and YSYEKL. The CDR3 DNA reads TGCGCCAGCAGCCTAAGACAGCCAGATACGCAGTATTTT. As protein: CASSLRQPDTQYF.

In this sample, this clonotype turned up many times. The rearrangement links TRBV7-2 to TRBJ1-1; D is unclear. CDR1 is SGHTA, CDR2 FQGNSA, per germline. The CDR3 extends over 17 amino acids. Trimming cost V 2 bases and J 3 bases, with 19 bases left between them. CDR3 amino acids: CASSLLSGRTLDTEAFF. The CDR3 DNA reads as TGTGCCAGCAGCTTACTCAGCGGCAGGACCCTGGACACTGAAGCTTTCTTT. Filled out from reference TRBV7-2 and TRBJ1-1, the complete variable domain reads GAGVSQSPSNKVTEKGKDVELRCDPISGHTALYWYRQSLGQGLEFLIYFQGNSAPDKSGLPSDRFSAERTGGSVSTLTIQRTQQEDSAVYLCASSLLSGRTLDTEAFFGQGTRLTVV.

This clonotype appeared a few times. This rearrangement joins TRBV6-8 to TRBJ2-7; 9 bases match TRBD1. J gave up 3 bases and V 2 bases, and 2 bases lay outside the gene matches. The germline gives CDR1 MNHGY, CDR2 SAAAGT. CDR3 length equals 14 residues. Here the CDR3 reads CASSYGQGHYEQYV. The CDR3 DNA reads TGTGCCAGCAGTTACGGACAGGGGCACTACGAGCAGTACGTC.

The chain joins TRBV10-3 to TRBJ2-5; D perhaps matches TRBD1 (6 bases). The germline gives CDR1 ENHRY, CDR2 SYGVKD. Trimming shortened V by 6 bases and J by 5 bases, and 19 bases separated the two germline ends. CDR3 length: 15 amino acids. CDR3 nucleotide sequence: TGTGCCATCAGCAACAAACAAAACAGGGAGGAGACCCAGTACTTC. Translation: CAISNKQNREETQYF.

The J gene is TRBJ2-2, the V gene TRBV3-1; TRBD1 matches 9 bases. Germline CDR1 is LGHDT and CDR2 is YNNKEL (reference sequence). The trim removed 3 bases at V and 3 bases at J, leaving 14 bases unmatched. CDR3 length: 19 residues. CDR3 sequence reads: CASSQDSTGGNPYTGELFF. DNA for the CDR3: TGTGCCAGCAGCCAGGATTCGACAGGGGGTAACCCTTACACCGGGGAGCTGTTTTTT.

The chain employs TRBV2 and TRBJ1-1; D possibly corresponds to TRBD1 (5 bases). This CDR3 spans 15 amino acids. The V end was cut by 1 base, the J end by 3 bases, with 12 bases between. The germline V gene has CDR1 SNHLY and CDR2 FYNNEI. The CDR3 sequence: CASSEGAGGDTEAFF. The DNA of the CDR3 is TGTGCCAGCAGTGAAGGGGCAGGAGGGGACACTGAAGCTTTCTTT.

CDR3 coding DNA: TGTGCCAGTAGCCCTGGTTCTGGCGGGGAGCTGTTTTTT. Amino acid sequence: CASSPGSGGELFF. This chain connects TRBV19 to TRBJ2-2; D call uncertain. The germline CDR1 and CDR2 sequences are LNHDA and SQIVND (reference sequence). This CDR3 spans 13 amino acids. Deletions cut 6 bases from V and 7 bases from J, with 12 bases between.

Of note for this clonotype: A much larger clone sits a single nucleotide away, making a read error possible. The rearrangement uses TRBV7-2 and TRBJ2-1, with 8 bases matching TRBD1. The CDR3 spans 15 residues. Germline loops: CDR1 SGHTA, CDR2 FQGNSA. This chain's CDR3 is CASSLGDRKYNEQIF. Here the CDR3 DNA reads TGTGCCAGCAGCTTGGGGGACAGGAAATACAATGAGCAGATCTTC.

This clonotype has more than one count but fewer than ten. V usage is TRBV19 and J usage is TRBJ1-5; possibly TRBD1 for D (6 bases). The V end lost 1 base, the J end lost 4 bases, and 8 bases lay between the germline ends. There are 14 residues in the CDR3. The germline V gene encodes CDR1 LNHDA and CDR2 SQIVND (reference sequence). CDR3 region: CASSIAQGNQPQHF. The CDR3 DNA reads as TGTGCCAGTAGTATAGCTCAGGGGAATCAGCCCCAGCATTTT.

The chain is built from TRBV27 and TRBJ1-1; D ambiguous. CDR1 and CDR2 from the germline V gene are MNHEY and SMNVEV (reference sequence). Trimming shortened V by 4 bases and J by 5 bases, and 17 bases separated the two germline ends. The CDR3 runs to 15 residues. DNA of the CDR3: TGTGCCAGCAGTTCCCTGACCCGCGTGAGAACTGAAGCTTTCTTT. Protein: CASSSLTRVRTEAFF.

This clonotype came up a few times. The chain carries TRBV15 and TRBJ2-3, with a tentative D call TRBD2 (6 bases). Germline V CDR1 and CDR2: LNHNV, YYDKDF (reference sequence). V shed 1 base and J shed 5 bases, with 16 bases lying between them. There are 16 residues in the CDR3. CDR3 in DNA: TGTGCCACCAGCAGAGGAAGGAGCGAGGGACTAGATACGCAGTATTTT. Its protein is CATSRGRSEGLDTQYF.

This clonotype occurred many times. The CDR3 bases are TGTGCCAGCAGTCAGGGGGCGGGTGAGCAGTACGTC. It yields the protein CASSQGAGEQYV. The gene calls are TRBV12-3 or TRBV12-4 and TRBJ2-7; 8 bases align to TRBD1. The CDR3 runs to 12 residues. With 5 bases clipped from V and 7 bases from J, the junction kept 4 bases outside the gene matches.

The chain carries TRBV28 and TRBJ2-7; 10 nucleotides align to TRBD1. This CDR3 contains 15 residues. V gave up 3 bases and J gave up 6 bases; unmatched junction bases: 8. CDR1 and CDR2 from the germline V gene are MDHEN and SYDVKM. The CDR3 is CASSFRQGAFPEQYV. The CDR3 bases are TGTGCCAGCAGTTTTAGACAGGGGGCATTTCCCGAGCAGTACGTC.

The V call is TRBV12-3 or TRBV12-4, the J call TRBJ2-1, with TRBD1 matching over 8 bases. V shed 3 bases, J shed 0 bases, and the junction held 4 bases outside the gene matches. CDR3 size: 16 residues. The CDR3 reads CASSFRTGYSYNEQFF. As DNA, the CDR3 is TGTGCCAGCAGTTTTCGGACAGGGTACTCCTACAATGAGCAGTTCTTC.

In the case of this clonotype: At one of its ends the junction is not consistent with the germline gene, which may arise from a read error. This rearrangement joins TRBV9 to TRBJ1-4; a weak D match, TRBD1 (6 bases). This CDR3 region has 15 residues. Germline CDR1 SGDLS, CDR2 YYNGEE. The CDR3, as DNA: TGTGTCAGCAGCGTCGCAGGGGCAACTAATGAAAAACTGTTTTTT. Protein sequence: CVSSVAGATNEKLFF.

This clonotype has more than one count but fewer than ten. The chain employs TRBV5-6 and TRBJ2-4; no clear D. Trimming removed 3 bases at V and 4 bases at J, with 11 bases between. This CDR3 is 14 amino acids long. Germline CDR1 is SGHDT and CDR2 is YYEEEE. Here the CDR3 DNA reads TGTGCCAGCAGCTCCCAAGAAGGAAAAAACATTCAGTACTTC. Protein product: CASSSQEGKNIQYF.

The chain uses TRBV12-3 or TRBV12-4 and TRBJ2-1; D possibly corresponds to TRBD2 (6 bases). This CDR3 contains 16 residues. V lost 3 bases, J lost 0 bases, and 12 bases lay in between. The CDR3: CASSLGLSGSYNEQFF. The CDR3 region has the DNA TGTGCCAGCAGTTTGGGACTTTCGGGCTCCTACAATGAGCAGTTCTTC.

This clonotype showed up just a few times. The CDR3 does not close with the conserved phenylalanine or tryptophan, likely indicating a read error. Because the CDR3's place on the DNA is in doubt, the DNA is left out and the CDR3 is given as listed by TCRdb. CDR3 protein: CASSFPGES. The chain joins TRBV7-9 to TRBJ1-3; the table gives TRBD1 as D, unverified against the DNA. 9 amino acids form the CDR3, both terminal residues included. CDR1 is SEHNR, CDR2 FQNEAQ, per germline (reference sequence).

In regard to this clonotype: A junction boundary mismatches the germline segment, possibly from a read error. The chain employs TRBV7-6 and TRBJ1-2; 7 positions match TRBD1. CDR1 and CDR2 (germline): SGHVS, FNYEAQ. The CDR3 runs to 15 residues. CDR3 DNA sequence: TGTGCCAGCAGCTCGCGCCGGGACAGTCCCTATGGCTACATCTTC. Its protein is CASSSRRDSPYGYIF. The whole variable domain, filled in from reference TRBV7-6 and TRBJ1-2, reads GAGVSQSPRYKVTKRGQDVALRCDPISGHVSLYWYRQALGQGPEFLTYFNYEAQQDKSGLPNDRFSAERPEGSISTLTIQRTEQRDSAMYRCASSSRRDSPYGYIFGSGTRLTVV.

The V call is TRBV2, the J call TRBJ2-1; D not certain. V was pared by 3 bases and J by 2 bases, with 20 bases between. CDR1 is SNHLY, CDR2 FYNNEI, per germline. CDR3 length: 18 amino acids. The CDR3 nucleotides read TGTGCCAGCAGTGACCCTTTGAGTCGGACCAGTACCTACAATGAGCAGTTCTTC. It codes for CASSDPLSRTSTYNEQFF.

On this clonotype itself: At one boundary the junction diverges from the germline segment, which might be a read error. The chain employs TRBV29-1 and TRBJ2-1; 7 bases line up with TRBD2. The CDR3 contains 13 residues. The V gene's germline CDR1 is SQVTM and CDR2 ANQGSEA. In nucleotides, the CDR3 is TGCAGCGTTGAGAAAGGGTCAGGGCGGGAGCAGTTCTTT. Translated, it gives CSVEKGSGREQFF.

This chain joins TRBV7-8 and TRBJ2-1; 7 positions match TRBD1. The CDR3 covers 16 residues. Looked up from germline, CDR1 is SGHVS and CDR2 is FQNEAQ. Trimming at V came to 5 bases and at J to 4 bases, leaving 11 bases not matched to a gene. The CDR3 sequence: CASSAYRDSQYNEQFF. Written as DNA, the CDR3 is TGTGCCAGCAGCGCTTACCGGGACAGTCAATACAATGAGCAGTTCTTC.

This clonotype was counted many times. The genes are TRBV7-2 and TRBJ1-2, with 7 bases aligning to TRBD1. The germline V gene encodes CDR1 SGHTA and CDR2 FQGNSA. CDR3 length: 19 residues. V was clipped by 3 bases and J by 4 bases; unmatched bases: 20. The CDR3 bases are TGTGCCAGCAGCTTCGAAAACCGGGACAGCCAGACCTTAGTCTATGGCTACACCTTC. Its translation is CASSFENRDSQTLVYGYTF.

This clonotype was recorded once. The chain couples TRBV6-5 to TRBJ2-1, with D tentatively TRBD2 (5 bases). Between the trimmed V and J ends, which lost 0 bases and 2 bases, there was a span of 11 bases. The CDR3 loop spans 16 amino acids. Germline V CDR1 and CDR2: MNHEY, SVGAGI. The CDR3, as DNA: TGTGCCAGCAGTTACTCGAGAGGGAGCCCCTACAATGAGCAGTTCTTC. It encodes CASSYSRGSPYNEQFF.